These 13 T cell receptor beta chains share one sample of origin, sequenced in a study of shared T cell receptors in the human thymus. Profiling relied on immunoSEQ multiplex PCR, and the TCRdb table lists in-frame clones only, not all of them. The table lists about 660,000 clones, approximately 87% of them singletons, with around 0.01% in the top ten. The sample was also linked to a second study, of human thymus T cells.

Material for sequencing was thymocytes. The origin of the receptors is a boy under two years old with a congenital heart defect.

This clone occurred a few times. The genes are TRBV4-2 and TRBJ2-5; TRBD1 matches 7 bases. CDR3 size: 15 residues. Germline CDR1 is LGHNA and CDR2 is YNFKEQ. V shed 1 base and J 0 bases; nucleotides not matched to a gene: 2. CDR3 nucleotides: TGTGCCAGCAGCCAAGCCGGGACAGACCAAGAGACCCAGTACTTC. Amino acids: CASSQAGTDQETQYF.

Worth noting for this clone: Other nucleotide sequences from this sample produce the same CDR3. The chain employs TRBV19 and TRBJ1-1; no clear D. This CDR3 has 13 amino acids. Germline values: CDR1 LNHDA, CDR2 SQIVND (reference sequence). V gave up 3 bases and J gave up 0 bases, with 5 bases separating them. In nucleotides, the CDR3 is TGTGCCAGTAGTATGCGAGTGAACACTGAAGCTTTCTTT. Encoded protein: CASSMRVNTEAFF.

In nucleotides, the CDR3 is TGTGCCACCAAAAACGGAGGCGGGTTCTACGAGCAGTACTTC. It codes for CATKNGGGFYEQYF. The chain employs TRBV15 and TRBJ2-7; D might be TRBD2 (5 bases). Germline V gene lookup returns CDR1 LNHNV and CDR2 YYDKDF (reference sequence). The V gene lost 7 bases and the J gene lost 3 bases, with 16 bases spanning the gap. This CDR3 has 14 amino acids.

The chain uses TRBV7-3 and TRBJ2-3; 7 nucleotides match TRBD2. CDR1 and CDR2 (germline): SGHTA, FQGTGA. There are 16 residues in the CDR3. Losses at the gene ends were 1 base for V and 0 bases for J; bases not matched to a gene: 4. CDR3 in amino acids: CASSLNPSGSTDTQYF. CDR3 sequence (DNA): TGTGCCAGCAGCTTAAACCCTAGCGGAAGCACAGATACGCAGTATTTT.

The gene calls are TRBV5-5 and TRBJ1-5; no clear D. The ends were cut back, 2 bases at V and 4 bases at J, with 10 bases in the middle. The CDR3 is 14 residues long. Germline V gene sequence: CDR1 SGHKS, CDR2 YYEKEE (reference sequence). The CDR3, as DNA: TGTGCCAGCAGCTTTGGGCCAAGAAATCAGCCCCAGCATTTT. Protein sequence: CASSFGPRNQPQHF.

The chain employs TRBV13 and TRBJ2-2; TRBD2 matches at 10 bases. Trimming removed 3 bases from V and 5 bases from J; junction bases left unmatched: 6. In germline, CDR1 is PRHDT, CDR2 FYEKMQ (reference sequence). This CDR3 is built from 16 residues. The CDR3 DNA reads TGTGCCAGCAGCTTCAAGCGGGAGGGCCTTACCGGGGAGCTGTTTTTT. As protein: CASSFKREGLTGELFF.

The rearrangement uses TRBV2 and TRBJ2-5, with 15 nucleotides matching TRBD2. The CDR3 runs 18 residues. The trim removed 6 bases at V and 6 bases at J, leaving 14 bases unmatched. CDR1 and CDR2 from the germline V gene are SNHLY and FYNNEI. CDR3 residues: CASSRRTSGRAGEKTQYF. As DNA, the CDR3 is TGTGCCAGCAGCCGACGGACTAGCGGGAGGGCCGGAGAAAAGACCCAGTACTTC.

The rearrangement links TRBV4-1 to TRBJ2-2; D possibly corresponds to TRBD2 (6 bases). V was clipped by 3 bases and J by 0 bases, with 14 bases between them. CDR3 length: 17 amino acids. Germline CDR1 reads MGHRA; CDR2 reads YSYEKL. The CDR3 reads CASSQATRSPNTGELFF. CDR3 bases: TGCGCCAGCAGCCAGGCGACTAGGAGCCCGAACACCGGGGAGCTGTTTTTT.

This chain uses TRBV4-2 with TRBJ2-7; the match to TRBD1 covers 9 bases. The CDR3 extends over 14 amino acids. Trimming removed 5 bases from V and 5 bases from J; junction bases left unmatched: 7. Germline CDR1 reads LGHNA; CDR2 reads YNFKEQ. CDR3 coding DNA: TGTGCCAGCAGCGGGGGGACAGGGATCGACGAGCAGTACTTC. Residues: CASSGGTGIDEQYF.

This chain links TRBV27 with TRBJ1-2, with 7 bases that match TRBD1. The CDR3 has 17 residues. V gave up 2 bases and J gave up 7 bases; unmatched junction bases: 16. Per germline, CDR1 MNHEY and CDR2 SMNVEV (reference sequence). This CDR3 reads CASSLIPHHRGPRGYTF. The CDR3 region has the DNA TGTGCCAGCAGTTTAATCCCCCACCACAGGGGCCCCCGTGGCTACACCTTC.

This chain uses TRBV9 with TRBJ1-2, with D possibly TRBD1 on 6 matching bases. Germline CDR1 SGDLS, CDR2 YYNGEE. V lost 7 bases to trimming and J lost 3 bases, with 19 bases between them. The CDR3 runs to 15 residues. The CDR3 DNA reads as TGTGCCAGCGGTTTGAAGGGGAAGGGGGACTATGGCTACACCTTC. Amino acid sequence: CASGLKGKGDYGYTF.

This chain connects TRBV5-4 to TRBJ1-2, with 8 bases identical to TRBD1. Trimming at V came to 4 bases and at J to 4 bases, leaving 15 bases not matched to a gene. CDR3 length: 17 amino acids. CDR1 is SGHNT and CDR2 is YYREEE in the germline V gene (reference sequence). CDR3 loop: CASSTTRTGWFIYGYTF. In DNA, the CDR3 is TGTGCCAGCAGCACAACCCGGACAGGGTGGTTCATCTATGGCTACACCTTC.

V usage is TRBV29-1 and J usage is TRBJ2-3; TRBD2 matches at 8 bases. Germline CDR1 reads SQVTM; CDR2 reads ANQGSEA. V lost 3 bases and J lost 5; bases outside the gene matches: 7. The CDR3 extends over 14 amino acids. The CDR3 spells CSVDSAGGKDTQYF. In DNA form, the CDR3 reads TGCAGCGTTGATAGCGCGGGAGGAAAAGATACGCAGTATTTT.